This T cell receptor beta chain is drawn from a study of T cell repertoires in cytomegalovirus infection. TCRdb analysed the reads with MiXCR anew, one entry per CDR3 protein. The table lists about 890,000 distinct CDR3 sequences, roughly 30% of them singletons. Regarding this clonotype: Its antigen remains unidentified. Sequence at one end of the junction differs from germline and may be a read error.

The CDR3 runs to 14 residues. Germline CDR1 is SEHNR and CDR2 is FQNEAQ (reference sequence). The starting material was cultured CD8+ T cells from PBMCs, obtained from culture after CMV antigen stimulation. This chain joins TRBV7-9 and TRBJ1-4; 9 bases are a match to TRBD1. This TCR was recovered from a human donor in good health (CMV status not recorded). Some clones in this sample may be carry-over from other donors' samples. CDR3: CANSLGTGSEKLFF. The CDR3 DNA follows: TGTGCCAACAGCCTCGGGACAGGGAGTGAAAAACTGTTTTTT.